Below, 21 T cell receptor beta chains from the same sample are listed, as sequenced in a study of read filtering for tumor transcriptome and immune sequencing (dated by TCRdb to about 2020). Sequencing used an Illumina HiSeq 4000. TCR libraries were constructed from approximately 360 ng RNA using the Immunoverse kit, and molecular barcoded adaptors covering alpha/delta and beta/gamma chains were employed. Through fastp at Q25 and MiXCR, TCRdb rebuilt clones from the public reads, retaining in-frame beta chains. Duplicate CDR3 protein sequences are folded into a single record with the most common DNA and genes. This sample lists around 50,000 distinct CDR3 sequences; over 9% were detected once. 16% of the sample is taken by the ten largest. What was sequenced was a population of CD138-negative cells sorted from bone marrow. Sample cell subset or site, as interpreted from the label and publication: bone marrow mononuclear cells depleted of CD138+ plasma/myeloma cells by negative magnetic selection. The source is a donor aged 40 or older with multiple myeloma.

The chain links TRBV10-3 to TRBJ2-3; D perhaps matches TRBD2 (6 bases). Deletions cut 3 bases from V and 0 bases from J, with 10 bases between. The CDR3 has 15 residues. Germline-derived CDR1 and CDR2 are ENHRY and SYGVKD. The CDR3 DNA follows: TGTGCCATCAGTGATGGGGGGAAGAGCACAGATACGCAGTATTTT. It specifies CAISDGGKSTDTQYF.

This clonotype was seen many times. This chain joins TRBV9 and TRBJ2-2; D remains unclear. Trimming took off 0 bases at V and 5 bases at J, with 14 bases between the two ends. The V gene's germline CDR1 is SGDLS and CDR2 YYNGEE. This CDR3 region has 16 residues. As DNA, the CDR3 is TGTGCCAGCAGCGTAGGTAGGGCCGCGAGGACCGGGGAGCTGTTTTTT. Amino acids: CASSVGRAARTGELFF.

This clonotype came up many times. This rearrangement joins TRBV28 to TRBJ1-1; 11 nucleotides align to TRBD1. The CDR3 loop spans 15 amino acids. Trimming at V came to 3 bases and at J to 5 bases, leaving 5 bases not matched to a gene. From germline, CDR1 is MDHEN and CDR2 SYDVKM. CDR3 amino acids: CASSLPGTGGTEAFF. The CDR3 nucleotides are TGTGCCAGCAGTTTGCCCGGGACAGGGGGTACTGAAGCTTTCTTT. Using reference TRBV28 and TRBJ1-1 for the parts outside the CDR3, the full variable domain is DVKVTQSSRYLVKRTGEKVFLECVQDMDHENMFWYRQDPGLGLRLIYFSYDVKMKEKGDIPEGYSVSREKKERFSLILESASTNQTSMYLCASSLPGTGGTEAFFGQGTRLTVV.

For this clonotype: A much larger clone differs by one base, so this may be a read error. The CDR3 ends on some other residue instead of the conserved phenylalanine or tryptophan, so this is likely a read error. The gene calls are TRBV24-1 and TRBJ2-1, with D perhaps TRBD1 or TRBD2 (5 bases each). This CDR3 spans 14 amino acids. V shed 10 bases and J shed 4 bases, with 16 bases lying between them. Germline V gene lookup returns CDR1 KGHDR and CDR2 SFDVKD. The CDR3 region has the DNA TGTGCCACAACCCAGGGAGAGGGTTACAATGAGCAGTTCCTC. It specifies CATTQGEGYNEQFL.

This clonotype was recorded many times. The chain joins TRBV11-3 to TRBJ2-2; D unresolved. CDR3 length: 14 amino acids. The germline V gene has CDR1 SGHNT and CDR2 YENEEA. The V gene lost 5 bases and the J gene lost 1 base, with 8 bases spanning the gap. The CDR3 spells CASSPRGNTGELFF. The CDR3 nucleotides read TGTGCCAGCAGCCCACGAGGGAACACCGGGGAGCTGTTTTTT.

A few counts support this clonotype. This may come from a read error, since a much larger clone is one base off. The rearrangement joins TRBV20-1 to TRBJ2-3; D gene unclear. From germline, CDR1 is DFQATT and CDR2 SNEGSKA (reference sequence). The CDR3 has 16 residues. Trimming stripped 5 bases from V and 0 bases from J, with 18 bases between. As DNA, the CDR3 is TGCAGTGCTCTACAGACTGGCTCTTCTAGCACAGATACGCAGTATTTT. Translation gives CSALQTGSSSTDTQYF.

This clonotype was seen ten or more times. V is TRBV7-9 and J is TRBJ2-1, with 8 bases identical to TRBD1. The V and J ends lost 1 base and 9 bases, in that order; junction bases with no gene match: 5. Germline CDR1 is SEHNR and CDR2 is FQNEAQ (reference sequence). The CDR3 is made up of 14 amino acids. The DNA of the CDR3 is TGTGCCAGCAGCTTAGGGGACAGGTGGTCTGAGCAGTTCTTC. Residues: CASSLGDRWSEQFF.

Concerning this clonotype: It differs at one base from a far larger clone, so likely a read error. The chain combines TRBV12-3 or TRBV12-4 with TRBJ2-1, with 10 bases identical to TRBD2. This CDR3 comprises 15 residues. The CDR3 DNA sequence: TGTGCCAGCAGCGATTGGACTAGCGGCGACAATGAGCAGCTCTTC. Its translation is CASSDWTSGDNEQLF.

This clonotype was picked up many times. V is TRBV5-1 and J is TRBJ1-1, with 7 bases fitting TRBD1. The CDR3 extends over 14 amino acids. Germline trimming cut 4 bases from V and 1 base from J; bases unmatched to any gene: 4. Germline lookup yields CDR1 SGHRS and CDR2 YFSETQ. The CDR3 bases are TGCGCCAGCAGCATGGGACAGTCGAACACTGAAGCTTTCTTT. It translates to CASSMGQSNTEAFF.

This clonotype was counted ten times or more. This chain connects TRBV7-3 to TRBJ2-2; D is ambiguous. The CDR3 has 14 residues. V gave up 1 base and J gave up 6 bases, with 9 bases separating them. Germline CDR1 reads SGHTA; CDR2 reads FQGTGA. CDR3 in amino acids: CASSLIPAAGELFF. The CDR3 nucleotides read TGTGCCAGCAGCTTAATTCCAGCTGCCGGGGAGCTGTTTTTT.

By share, this clonotype counts as large. J is TRBJ2-1 and V is TRBV19, with 7 bases fitting TRBD2. Germline-derived CDR1 and CDR2 are LNHDA and SQIVND (reference sequence). The CDR3 spans 13 residues. With V trimmed by 4 bases and J by 10 bases, 7 bases remained unmatched. Written as DNA, the CDR3 is TGTGCCAGTAGTAGCGGGGGTGGTGCGGAGCAGTTCTTC. Protein: CASSSGGGAEQFF.

There are many counts of this clonotype. The chain carries TRBV11-1 and TRBJ1-1, with 7 positions matching TRBD1. Germline trimming cut 5 bases from V and 0 bases from J; bases unmatched to any gene: 6. In germline, CDR1 is SGHAT, CDR2 FQDESV (reference sequence). The CDR3 is 15 amino acids. CDR3 sequence reads: CASSPPTGVNTEAFF. CDR3 DNA sequence: TGTGCCAGCAGCCCGCCTACAGGGGTGAACACTGAAGCTTTCTTT.

This clonotype counts as medium-sized (0.01 to 0.1%). The chain joins TRBV6-2 or TRBV6-3 to TRBJ2-1; a possible D gene is TRBD1 (6 bases). Between the trimmed V and J ends, which lost 5 bases and 3 bases, there was a span of 17 bases. This CDR3 is 16 amino acids long. Germline V gene data show CDR1 as MNHEY and CDR2 as SVGEGT. CDR3 residues: CASSHDIQGLYNEQFF. DNA of the CDR3: TGTGCCAGCAGTCACGATATCCAGGGGCTCTACAATGAGCAGTTCTTC.

This clonotype was recorded many times. This sequence joins TRBV18 and TRBJ2-7; 7 positions agree with TRBD1. The V segment lost 2 bases and the J segment 7 bases; nucleotides outside the gene matches: 2. The CDR3 runs to 12 residues. The germline CDR1 and CDR2 sequences are KGHSH and LQKENI. In DNA, the CDR3 is TGTGCCAGCTCACCAGACAGGGTTGAGCAGTACTTC. Encoded protein: CASSPDRVEQYF. Supplemented by reference TRBV18 and TRBJ2-7, the full variable domain reads NAGVMQNPRHLVRRRGQEARLRCSPMKGHSHVYWYRQLPEEGLKFMVYLQKENIIDESGMPKERFSAEFPKEGPSILRIQQVVRGDSAAYFCASSPDRVEQYFGPGTRLTVT.

Ten or more counts support this clonotype. CDR3 coding DNA: TGCAGTGCTAGAGAGGGGGTGAACGAGCAGTACTTC. It is translated as CSAREGVNEQYF. The V and J genes are TRBV20-1 and TRBJ2-7, with D perhaps TRBD1 or TRBD2 (5 bases each). V shed 0 bases and J shed 5 bases, with 8 bases lying between them. Germline V gene data show CDR1 as DFQATT and CDR2 as SNEGSKA (reference sequence). This CDR3 comprises 12 residues.

This clonotype appeared once. This could be a read error, since a much larger clone is one nucleotide away. V usage is TRBV6-5 and J usage is TRBJ2-5; D is uncertain. Germline loops: CDR1 MNHEY, CDR2 SVGAGI. This CDR3 has 16 amino acids. The CDR3 protein is CSSSYSSPRPQETQYF. The CDR3 region has the DNA TGTTCCAGCAGTTACTCAAGTCCTCGTCCCCAAGAGACCCAGTACTTC.

In this sample, this clonotype turned up many times. The genes are TRBV2 and TRBJ1-5, with a weak D call TRBD1 (5 bases). CDR1 SNHLY and CDR2 FYNNEI come from the germline V gene. Deletions cut 6 bases from V and 0 bases from J, with 12 bases between. This CDR3 comprises 15 residues. For the CDR3, the DNA is TGTGCCAGCAGCCTCTGGGGGGGTAGCAATCAGCCCCAGCATTTT. Translated, it gives CASSLWGGSNQPQHF.

This clonotype showed up many times. The rearrangement joins TRBV2 to TRBJ1-2; D is uncertain. The CDR3 runs to 14 residues. The germline gives CDR1 SNHLY, CDR2 FYNNEI. V was shortened by 1 base and J by 5 bases, with 11 bases between the two germline ends. CDR3 coding DNA: TGTGCCAGCAGTGAAGACCAGCCGTCTTATGGCTACACCTTC. It specifies CASSEDQPSYGYTF.

As regards this clonotype: A much more abundant neighbour one base away suggests this may be a read error. The chain is built from TRBV6-1 and TRBJ2-5; D ambiguous. Germline CDR1 MNHNS, CDR2 SASEGT. The CDR3 has 14 residues. Trimming pared 7 bases from V and 13 bases from J, leaving 25 bases between. Here the CDR3 DNA reads TGTGCCAGCATCGAGAGCCGATCGGCGCGCCCCCGGTACTTC. The encoded protein is CASIESRSARPRYF.

This clonotype has at least ten counts. The V and J genes are TRBV2 and TRBJ2-5, with D perhaps matching TRBD1 or TRBD2 (5 bases each). The CDR3 contains 15 residues. Germline V gene data show CDR1 as SNHLY and CDR2 as FYNNEI. With 8 bases removed from V and 5 bases from J, the gap between germline ends came to 21 bases. The CDR3 region has the DNA TGTGCCAGCTCGCCAGGGAAAACCTGGGGGGAGACCCAGTACTTC. Protein sequence: CASSPGKTWGETQYF.

This clonotype was seen ten or more times. V is TRBV6-1 and J is TRBJ2-7; no clear D gene. V was trimmed by 0 bases and J by 6 bases, leaving 9 bases between them. The CDR3 contains 13 residues. Per the germline V gene, CDR1 is MNHNS and CDR2 is SASEGT. The CDR3 DNA is TGTGCCAGCAGTGAAGCGCCAGGCGGCGAGCAGTACTTC. Its translation: CASSEAPGGEQYF.